What follows are 28 T cell receptor beta chains derived from one specimen sequenced in a study of blood T cell repertoires in COVID-19. The table came from immunoSEQ multiplex PCR; TCRdb's copy has only in-frame clones and leaves some out. Altogether 370,000 or so clones are present, around 87% being singletons, with the ten largest covering 1% to 1.5%. Sequencing input: PBMCs or T cells enriched from blood (not recorded which). The receptors shown here come from a man aged 25 to 40 who had recovered from COVID-19.

The chain joins TRBV25-1 to TRBJ1-2, with TRBD1 matching over 8 bases. Trimming removed 5 bases from V and 8 bases from J; junction bases left unmatched: 7. Germline values: CDR1 MGHDK, CDR2 SYGVNS. The CDR3 length is 13 residues. In DNA, the CDR3 is TGTGCCAGCAGTCCTCAGGGGGCGGGCGGCTACACCTTC. This gives the protein CASSPQGAGGYTF.

The chain recombines TRBV6-5 with TRBJ1-2, with D possibly TRBD1 on 5 matching bases. CDR1 MNHEY and CDR2 SVGAGI come from the germline V gene. Between the trimmed V and J ends, which lost 0 bases and 4 bases, there was a span of 12 bases. The CDR3 runs 15 residues. The CDR3 bases are TGTGCCAGCAGTTACTCGAACCAGGGACTCTATGGCTACACCTTC. It encodes CASSYSNQGLYGYTF.

In its sample, this clone was seen a few times. This rearrangement joins TRBV28 to TRBJ2-2; TRBD2 agrees at 9 bases. The germline V gene has CDR1 MDHEN and CDR2 SYDVKM. V was pared by 7 bases and J by 0 bases, with 3 bases of the junction left unmatched. The CDR3 runs to 15 residues. DNA for the CDR3: TGTGCCAGCATCGGCGGGGGGGCGAACACCGGGGAGCTGTTTTTT. It specifies CASIGGGANTGELFF.

Here the CDR3 reads CAIKGEVGELFF. CDR3 bases: TGTGCCATCAAAGGGGAGGTCGGGGAGCTGTTTTTT. J is TRBJ2-2 and V is TRBV10-3; D may be TRBD2 (6 bases). CDR3 length: 12 amino acids. Germline CDR1 and CDR2: ENHRY and SYGVKD. Trimming left V 7 bases short and J 7 bases short, with 10 bases between.

CDR3 DNA: TGTGCCTGGAGTGACTGGGACAGGGCTAATCAGCCCCAGCATTTT. Its protein is CAWSDWDRANQPQHF. V usage is TRBV30 and J usage is TRBJ1-5; TRBD1 matches 9 bases. The CDR3 totals 15 residues. The germline V gene has CDR1 GTSNPN and CDR2 SVGIG (reference sequence). Trimming at V came to 1 base and at J to 4 bases, leaving 5 bases not matched to a gene.

The V call is TRBV6-2 or TRBV6-3, the J call TRBJ1-2, with D tentatively TRBD1 (6 bases). CDR3 length equals 16 residues. V was cut by 3 bases and J by 4 bases, with 18 bases left in between. The germline V gene has CDR1 MNHEY and CDR2 SVGEGT. CDR3 region: CASSYLGQGRGYGYTF. The CDR3 DNA reads as TGTGCCAGCAGTTATCTTGGCCAGGGCAGGGGCTATGGCTACACCTTC.

V usage is TRBV19 and J usage is TRBJ1-1; TRBD1 is a possible D gene (5 bases). The germline gives CDR1 LNHDA, CDR2 SQIVND (reference sequence). CDR3 length equals 15 residues. V lost 5 bases, J lost 2 bases, and 15 bases lay in between. Written as DNA, the CDR3 is TGTGCCAGTAGTCTATACTACAGGAGCAACACTGAAGCTTTCTTT. Protein: CASSLYYRSNTEAFF. Full variable domain (rest looked up from reference TRBV19 and TRBJ1-1): DGGITQSPKYLFRKEGQNVTLSCEQNLNHDAMYWYRQDPGQGLRLIYYSQIVNDFQKGDIAEGYSVSREKKESFPLTVTSAQKNPTAFYLCASSLYYRSNTEAFFGQGTRLTVV.

This clone was found once. This sequence joins TRBV9 and TRBJ2-3, with a possible D match to TRBD2 (5 bases). Germline V gives CDR1 SGDLS, CDR2 YYNGEE. Trimming removed 3 bases at V and 0 bases at J, with 8 bases between. This CDR3 contains 14 residues. The CDR3 region has the DNA TGTGCCAGCAGCGGCCGGACTAGCACAGATACGCAGTATTTT. Translated: CASSGRTSTDTQYF.

The chain combines TRBV3-1 (or the pseudogene TRBV3-2) with TRBJ1-1; D unclear. The V end was cut by 4 bases, the J end by 2 bases, with 5 bases between. Germline CDR1 reads LGHDT; CDR2 reads YNNKEL (reference sequence). The CDR3 is 12 residues long. The CDR3: CASSLRNTEAFF. CDR3 nucleotide sequence: TGTGCCAGCAGCCTCAGAAACACTGAAGCTTTCTTT.

The chain is built from TRBV28 and TRBJ1-2, with D perhaps matching TRBD1 (5 bases). Germline V gene data show CDR1 as MDHEN and CDR2 as SYDVKM. V lost 7 bases and J 3 bases, leaving 21 bases between the germline ends. The CDR3 sequence is 16 residues long. The CDR3 bases are TGTGCCAGCACCAGGGTGGATCAGCCGGGGGACTATGGCTACACCTTC. Its translation: CASTRVDQPGDYGYTF.

The rearrangement joins TRBV19 to TRBJ2-5, with D tentatively TRBD2 (6 bases). The CDR3 sequence is 14 residues long. V was pared by 8 bases and J by 5 bases, with 18 bases between. CDR1 and CDR2 (germline): LNHDA, SQIVND (reference sequence). CDR3 DNA sequence: TGTGCCAGTTCCCCGGGACTCTGGACGGAGACCCAGTACTTC. This encodes CASSPGLWTETQYF. Full variable domain (outside the CDR3, taken from reference TRBV19 and TRBJ2-5): DGGITQSPKYLFRKEGQNVTLSCEQNLNHDAMYWYRQDPGQGLRLIYYSQIVNDFQKGDIAEGYSVSREKKESFPLTVTSAQKNPTAFYLCASSPGLWTETQYFGPGTRLLVL.

The chain has TRBV11-1 and TRBJ2-5; 7 bases are a match to TRBD2. The CDR3 extends over 13 amino acids. CDR1 and CDR2 (germline): SGHAT, FQDESV (reference sequence). The junction had 2 bases not matched to a gene; V was cut back by 2 bases and J by 5 bases. CDR3 protein: CASSLIAGETQYF. The CDR3 bases are TGTGCCAGCAGCTTAATAGCGGGTGAGACCCAGTACTTC.

The chain couples TRBV7-8 to TRBJ1-1, with TRBD1 matching 9 bases. From germline, CDR1 is SGHVS and CDR2 FQNEAQ. CDR3 size: 14 residues. V was pared by 5 bases and J by 5 bases, with 6 bases of the junction left unmatched. The CDR3 reads CASSQDRGSTEAFF. CDR3 nucleotides: TGTGCCAGCAGCCAGGACAGGGGATCGACTGAAGCTTTCTTT.

This clone was seen once. The genes are TRBV11-2 and TRBJ1-4, with 10 nucleotides matching TRBD1. CDR3 length: 18 amino acids. Germline loops: CDR1 SGHAT, CDR2 FQNNGV. J lost 5 bases, V lost 2 bases, and 11 bases had no gene match. CDR3 amino acids: CASSLTTGTGVLNEKLFF. CDR3 in DNA: TGTGCCAGCAGCTTAACCACCGGGACAGGGGTGCTAAATGAAAAACTGTTTTTT. Variable domain in full (rest from reference TRBV11-2 and TRBJ1-4): EAGVAQSPRYKIIEKRQSVAFWCNPISGHATLYWYQQILGQGPKLLIQFQNNGVVDDSQLPKDRFSAERLKGVDSTLKIQPAKLEDSAVYLCASSLTTGTGVLNEKLFFGSGTQLSVL.

This chain connects TRBV12-2 to TRBJ2-1; the listed D gene, TRBD2, was not tested against the DNA. TRBV12-2 is listed as a pseudogene. The CDR3 consists of 16 residues. The CDR3 DNA reads TGTGCAAGTCGCTCACGGGAGGGGAGGAGGTACAATGAGCAGTTCTTC. Encoded protein: CASRSREGRRYNEQFF.

The rearrangement links TRBV5-6 to TRBJ1-6, with 8 bases lining up with TRBD1. The CDR3 consists of 14 residues. With V trimmed by 4 bases and J by 9 bases, 6 bases remained unmatched. Germline CDR1 and CDR2: SGHDT and YYEEEE. The CDR3, as DNA: TGTGCCAGCAGCCTACAGGGGGGGATTTCACCCCTCCACTTT. Translation gives CASSLQGGISPLHF.

This sequence joins TRBV29-1 and TRBJ1-4, with 7 bases that match TRBD1. CDR3 length equals 14 residues. V lost 5 bases and J lost 8; bases outside the gene matches: 11. Germline V gene sequence: CDR1 SQVTM, CDR2 ANQGSEA. The CDR3 loop is CSVREGQVGEKLFF. The CDR3 DNA sequence: TGCAGCGTTCGAGAAGGACAGGTGGGGGAAAAACTGTTTTTT.

The chain links TRBV7-8 to TRBJ1-5; D is uncertain. Per the germline V gene, CDR1 is SGHVS and CDR2 is FQNEAQ. This CDR3 spans 14 amino acids. Trimming pared 6 bases from V and 1 base from J, leaving 10 bases between. CDR3 nucleotides: TGTGCCAGCAGTGCTGGGCTCAGCAATCAGCCCCAGCATTTT. It encodes CASSAGLSNQPQHF.

The V call is TRBV6-5, the J call TRBJ2-7, with TRBD2 matching over 8 bases. Germline values: CDR1 MNHEY, CDR2 SVGAGI. J was trimmed by 0 bases and V by 6 bases; bases with no gene match: 7. This CDR3 has 15 amino acids. This CDR3 is CASRVSGISSYEQYF. The CDR3 DNA is TGTGCCAGCAGAGTTAGCGGGATTAGCTCCTACGAGCAGTACTTC.

The chain recombines TRBV5-1 with TRBJ1-5, with D maybe TRBD1 (6 bases). Between the trimmed V and J ends, which lost 0 bases and 4 bases, there was a span of 11 bases. The CDR3 runs to 15 residues. CDR1 and CDR2 from the germline V gene are SGHRS and YFSETQ. The CDR3 DNA reads as TGCGCCAGCAGCTTGGGAGCAGGGGATAATCAGCCCCAGCATTTT. Amino acid sequence: CASSLGAGDNQPQHF.

Comment on this clone: Other DNA sequences within the sample encode an identical CDR3. V is TRBV6-5 and J is TRBJ2-7, with 10 bases aligning to TRBD1. Germline V gene sequence: CDR1 MNHEY, CDR2 SVGAGI. The trim removed 5 bases at V and 2 bases at J, leaving 3 bases unmatched. The CDR3 length is 14 residues. DNA for the CDR3: TGTGCCAGCAGTCGGGACAGGGGCACCTACGAGCAGTACTTC. It is translated as CASSRDRGTYEQYF.

This chain joins TRBV6-6 and TRBJ1-3, with D possibly being TRBD1 (6 bases). CDR1 is MNHNY and CDR2 is SVGAGI in the germline V gene (reference sequence). The CDR3 is 12 residues long. V lost 11 bases, J lost 4 bases, and 12 bases lay in between. CDR3 protein: CAVGTQGNTIYF. The DNA for the CDR3 is TGTGCCGTAGGGACACAAGGAAACACCATATATTTT.

CDR3 protein: CASSSGQWAYEQYF. DNA of the CDR3: TGTGCCAGCAGCTCGGGACAGTGGGCCTACGAGCAGTACTTC. The chain couples TRBV7-9 to TRBJ2-7, with 7 bases lining up with TRBD1. J was trimmed by 2 bases and V by 4 bases; bases with no gene match: 5. Germline CDR1 and CDR2: SEHNR and FQNEAQ (reference sequence). The CDR3 sequence is 14 residues long. The full variable domain, its missing parts supplied by reference TRBV7-9 and TRBJ2-7, is DTGVSQNPRHKITKRGQNVTFRCDPISEHNRLYWYRQTLGQGPEFLTYFQNEAQLEKSRLLSDRFSAERPKGSFSTLEIQRTEQGDSAMYLCASSSGQWAYEQYFGPGTRLTVT.

V and J are TRBV9 and TRBJ2-1, with D possibly being TRBD1 (5 bases). The CDR3 covers 15 residues. Trimming took 0 bases from V and 2 from J, leaving 9 bases between them. Germline CDR1 and CDR2: SGDLS and YYNGEE. The CDR3 DNA follows: TGTGCCAGCAGCGTAGGGGGCTTAACCTACAATGAGCAGTTCTTC. Encoded protein: CASSVGGLTYNEQFF.

The chain is built from TRBV18 and TRBJ1-1, with 7 bases that match TRBD1. This CDR3 is 14 amino acids long. Germline loops: CDR1 KGHSH, CDR2 LQKENI. V shed 6 bases and J 1 base; nucleotides not matched to a gene: 5. The CDR3 here is CASSQGQSNTEAFF. The CDR3 nucleotides are TGTGCCAGCTCTCAGGGACAGTCGAACACTGAAGCTTTCTTT.

CDR3 coding DNA: TGTGCCAGCAGCACACAAGGCGGCCAAAGGGGGACCCAGTACTTC. This codes for CASSTQGGQRGTQYF. The chain couples TRBV27 to TRBJ2-5; weak D call: TRBD1 (5 bases). Germline loops: CDR1 MNHEY, CDR2 SMNVEV (reference sequence). The V end lost 6 bases, the J end lost 7 bases, and 21 bases lay between the germline ends. The CDR3 loop spans 15 amino acids.

This chain uses TRBV19 with TRBJ1-3, with unresolved D. The V gene's germline CDR1 is LNHDA and CDR2 SQIVND (reference sequence). Trimming removed 6 bases from V and 2 bases from J, with 8 bases in between. CDR3 length: 13 amino acids. The CDR3 DNA reads TGTGCCAGTAGACGGAGTGCTGGAAACACCATATATTTT. Translated: CASRRSAGNTIYF.

V and J are TRBV29-1 and TRBJ2-1; 9 bases line up with TRBD1. Trimming took 4 bases from V and 3 from J; bases not matched to a gene: 7. The CDR3 is 15 amino acids. Germline-derived CDR1 and CDR2 are SQVTM and ANQGSEA. The chain's CDR3 is CSVVPRDRDYNEQFF. DNA for the CDR3: TGCAGCGTTGTACCCCGGGACAGGGACTACAATGAGCAGTTCTTC.